Presented here are 23 T cell receptor beta chains from one specimen sequenced in a study of cytomegalovirus exposure and HLA in healthy donors. Both 60 Vbeta primers and 13 Jbeta primers went into the PCR. TCRdb's copy holds only in-frame clones and misses some; the assay was immunoSEQ multiplex PCR. The table shows 150,000 to 180,000 clones, with roughly 77% occurring only once. The specimen sequenced was PBMCs. All receptors come from a man aged 30-40 years in good health and CMV-seropositive.

The chain is built from TRBV7-9 and TRBJ1-2; 9 bases map to TRBD1. Germline V CDR1 and CDR2: SEHNR, FQNEAQ (reference sequence). V shed 3 bases, J shed 8 bases, and the junction held 13 bases outside the gene matches. CDR3 size: 16 residues. The CDR3 nucleotides are TGTGCCAGCAGCTTTTTACCGGGACAGGGTCCCTCGGGCTACACCTTC. Its translation: CASSFLPGQGPSGYTF.

The genes are TRBV4-3 and TRBJ2-2; 10 nucleotides align to TRBD2. CDR3 length equals 17 residues. Germline V CDR1 and CDR2: LGHNA, YSLEER. V lost 4 bases, J lost 0 bases, and 5 bases stayed unmatched. The CDR3 region has the DNA TGCGCCAGCAGCCGCGCTAGCGGGGGCACGAACACCGGGGAGCTGTTTTTT. This encodes CASSRASGGTNTGELFF.

V and J are TRBV6-6 and TRBJ1-3; perhaps TRBD1 as D (5 bases). Germline V CDR1 and CDR2: MNHNY, SVGAGI (reference sequence). The CDR3 contains 14 residues. V dropped 4 bases and J dropped 6 bases, with 13 bases sitting between them. The CDR3 sequence: CASSSVRGENTIYF. The DNA for the CDR3 is TGTGCCAGCAGTTCCGTAAGGGGCGAAAACACCATATATTTT.

This clone was detected once. The genes are TRBV4-2 and TRBJ2-1, with D perhaps TRBD2 (6 bases). Germline CDR1 reads LGHNA; CDR2 reads YNFKEQ. With 1 base removed from V and 10 bases from J, the gap between germline ends came to 11 bases. The CDR3 contains 13 residues. The CDR3 sequence is CASSQGGAGEQFF. CDR3 DNA: TGTGCCAGCAGCCAAGGCGGGGCGGGGGAGCAGTTCTTC.

CDR3 DNA sequence: TGTGCCAGCAGCTTAAACACCCAAGAGACCCAGTACTTC. It specifies CASSLNTQETQYF. The V and J genes are TRBV11-2 and TRBJ2-5; no clear D gene. The length of the CDR3 is 13 residues. The V gene lost 2 bases and the J gene lost 1 base, with 5 bases spanning the gap. Per germline, CDR1 SGHAT and CDR2 FQNNGV. Full variable domain (rest looked up from reference TRBV11-2 and TRBJ2-5): EAGVAQSPRYKIIEKRQSVAFWCNPISGHATLYWYQQILGQGPKLLIQFQNNGVVDDSQLPKDRFSAERLKGVDSTLKIQPAKLEDSAVYLCASSLNTQETQYFGPGTRLLVL.

This sequence joins TRBV5-1 and TRBJ2-5; tentatively, D is TRBD1 (5 bases). Germline assignment: CDR1 SGHRS and CDR2 YFSETQ. CDR3 length equals 14 residues. Trimming took 5 bases from V and 4 from J, leaving 15 bases between them. CDR3 protein: CASSTGQGVETQYF. The CDR3 coding sequence is TGCGCCAGCAGTACGGGTCAGGGTGTAGAGACCCAGTACTTC. Together with reference TRBV5-1 and TRBJ2-5, the CDR3 gives the full variable domain: KAGVTQTPRYLIKTRGQQVTLSCSPISGHRSVSWYQQTPGQGLQFLFEYFSETQRNKGNFPGRFSGRQFSNSRSEMNVSTLELGDSALYLCASSTGQGVETQYFGPGTRLLVL.

J is TRBJ1-5 and V is TRBV4-2; 8 nucleotides agree with TRBD1. The junction had 3 bases not matched to a gene; V was cut back by 3 bases and J by 2 bases. This CDR3 contains 15 residues. Germline loops: CDR1 LGHNA, CDR2 YNFKEQ. CDR3 protein: CASSHPDRGNQPQHF. The DNA of the CDR3 is TGTGCCAGCAGCCACCCGGACAGGGGCAATCAGCCCCAGCATTTT.

The table lists this clone with a few counts. J is TRBJ2-5 and V is TRBV9, with D possibly TRBD2 on 5 matching bases. Germline-derived CDR1 and CDR2 are SGDLS and YYNGEE. The germline V and J ends were trimmed by 0 bases and 4 bases, with 7 bases remaining between them. The length of the CDR3 is 13 residues. The CDR3 protein is CASSVGGSETQYF. The CDR3 region has the DNA TGTGCCAGCAGCGTAGGAGGGTCAGAGACCCAGTACTTC.

The rearrangement uses TRBV19 and TRBJ2-1; 12 bases match TRBD2. This CDR3 region has 15 residues. V lost 5 bases, J lost 3 bases, and 2 bases stayed unmatched. Germline CDR1 LNHDA, CDR2 SQIVND (reference sequence). CDR3 nucleotide sequence: TGTGCCAGTAGTGGGGGACTAGCGGGCTACAATGAGCAGTTCTTC. This translates into CASSGGLAGYNEQFF.

The chain links TRBV6-1 to TRBJ1-5, with a possible D match to TRBD1 (5 bases). Germline CDR1 and CDR2: MNHNS and SASEGT. V was pared by 6 bases and J by 6 bases, with 18 bases between. CDR3 length: 15 amino acids. CDR3 nucleotide sequence: TGTGCCAGCAGGGTCCAAGGCAGGGAGGTTCAGCCCCAGCATTTT. Amino acids: CASRVQGREVQPQHF.

The V gene is TRBV6-1, the J gene TRBJ2-7; TRBD2 matches 7 bases. CDR1 is MNHNS and CDR2 is SASEGT in the germline V gene. The V gene end was trimmed by 3 bases and the J gene end by 3 bases; junction bases not matched to a gene: 5. CDR3 length: 14 residues. The CDR3 DNA is TGTGCCAGCAGTGAGGGGGGGAGAATCTACGAGCAGTACTTC. It yields the protein CASSEGGRIYEQYF.

This clone has a handful of counts. This sequence joins TRBV30 and TRBJ2-7; TRBD2 might be the D (6 bases). This CDR3 comprises 13 residues. Per the germline V gene, CDR1 is GTSNPN and CDR2 is SVGIG (reference sequence). V lost 1 base, J lost 6 bases, and 13 bases lay in between. The CDR3 spells CAWSARDFSEQYF. Here the CDR3 DNA reads TGTGCCTGGAGTGCCCGGGACTTCAGCGAGCAGTACTTC.

This chain connects TRBV28 to TRBJ1-4; TRBD1 agrees at 7 bases. CDR1 MDHEN and CDR2 SYDVKM come from the germline V gene. The CDR3 runs 14 residues. The J segment lost 8 bases and the V segment lost 4 bases, leaving 7 bases of the junction unmatched. The CDR3 DNA follows: TGTGCCAGCAGTTCAACAGGGGATGGGGAAAAACTGTTTTTT. This encodes CASSSTGDGEKLFF.

The genes are TRBV5-1 and TRBJ1-2; a weak D match, TRBD1 (5 bases). Trimming shortened V by 0 bases and J by 5 bases, and 14 bases separated the two germline ends. Germline CDR1 SGHRS, CDR2 YFSETQ. CDR3 size: 15 residues. The chain's CDR3 is CASSLAGGALYGYTF. The CDR3 DNA sequence: TGCGCCAGCAGCTTGGCAGGTGGGGCCCTATATGGCTACACCTTC.

The genes are TRBV30 and TRBJ2-7, with TRBD1 matching over 11 bases. Per the germline V gene, CDR1 is GTSNPN and CDR2 is SVGIG (reference sequence). This CDR3 has 15 amino acids. Losses at the gene ends were 1 base for V and 0 bases for J; bases not matched to a gene: 2. The CDR3 reads CAWSAGQGDSYEQYF. In DNA form, the CDR3 reads TGTGCCTGGAGTGCGGGACAGGGGGACTCCTACGAGCAGTACTTC.

This clone has more than one count but fewer than ten. The gene calls are TRBV6-4 and TRBJ1-6, with 7 bases that match TRBD1. The CDR3 is 15 residues long. V shed 6 bases, J shed 6 bases, and the junction held 8 bases outside the gene matches. Germline values: CDR1 MRHNA, CDR2 SNTAGT. CDR3 nucleotide sequence: TGTGCCAGCAGGAGGGACAGACTTTCTAATTCACCCCTCCACTTT. This sequence encodes CASRRDRLSNSPLHF.

This clone was seen only once. The rearrangement links TRBV29-1 to TRBJ2-3, with 10 bases fitting TRBD2. Losses at the gene ends were 6 bases for V and 6 bases for J; bases not matched to a gene: 15. There are 16 residues in the CDR3. Germline V gives CDR1 SQVTM, CDR2 ANQGSEA. CDR3 nucleotides: TGCAGCGTCCGAAGGTCCAGCGGGAGGGGGCCGGATACGCAGTATTTT. Amino acid sequence: CSVRRSSGRGPDTQYF.

The chain has TRBV11-2 and TRBJ1-1, with no clear D. CDR1 is SGHAT and CDR2 is FQNNGV in the germline V gene. The V end was cut by 5 bases, the J end by 11 bases, with 18 bases between. This CDR3 is 13 amino acids long. CDR3 sequence reads: CASSHEGPPGAFF. DNA for the CDR3: TGTGCCAGCAGCCATGAGGGCCCGCCGGGGGCTTTCTTT.

The chain recombines TRBV29-1 with TRBJ2-5; TRBD1 aligns across 9 bases. Germline trimming cut 5 bases from V and 3 bases from J; bases unmatched to any gene: 7. The germline V gene has CDR1 SQVTM and CDR2 ANQGSEA. The CDR3 loop spans 14 amino acids. The CDR3 loop is CSVWMGQGKETQYF. CDR3 nucleotide sequence: TGCAGCGTTTGGATGGGACAGGGAAAAGAGACCCAGTACTTC. The complete variable domain, with remaining parts taken from reference TRBV29-1 and TRBJ2-5, reads SAVISQKPSRDICQRGTSLTIQCQVDSQVTMMFWYRQQPGQSLTLIATANQGSEATYESGFVIDKFPISRPNLTFSTLTVSNMSPEDSSIYLCSVWMGQGKETQYFGPGTRLLVL.

The CDR3, as DNA: TGTGCCAGTAAAGGGGGCTCCGCTAACTATGGCTACACCTTC. Its translation: CASKGGSANYGYTF. The chain links TRBV19 to TRBJ1-2, with TRBD1 matching over 7 bases. The CDR3 loop spans 14 amino acids. With 7 bases clipped from V and 0 bases from J, the junction kept 5 bases outside the gene matches. Looked up from germline, CDR1 is LNHDA and CDR2 is SQIVND (reference sequence).

The chain carries TRBV29-1 and TRBJ1-5; possible D gene TRBD1, 5 bases. CDR1 is SQVTM, CDR2 ANQGSEA, per germline. This CDR3 has 14 amino acids. Trimming stripped 6 bases from V and 0 bases from J, with 12 bases between. The CDR3 nucleotides are TGCAGCGTCGAATCAGGGAATAGCAATCAGCCCCAGCATTTT. Its protein product is CSVESGNSNQPQHF.

CDR3: CASSLGTSDYEQYF. DNA of the CDR3: TGTGCCAGCAGCTTAGGGACTAGCGACTACGAGCAGTACTTC. V is TRBV7-9 and J is TRBJ2-7; 9 positions match TRBD2. Germline V gene lookup returns CDR1 SEHNR and CDR2 FQNEAQ (reference sequence). V gave up 1 base and J gave up 3 bases; unmatched junction bases: 1. The CDR3 contains 14 residues.

The rearrangement joins TRBV4-1 to TRBJ1-5; 11 bases agree with TRBD1. Looked up from germline, CDR1 is MGHRA and CDR2 is YSYEKL. With 3 bases clipped from V and 4 bases from J, the junction kept 2 bases outside the gene matches. This CDR3 has 15 residues. CDR3 protein: CASSQDRGPNQPQHF. The CDR3 coding sequence is TGCGCCAGCAGCCAGGACAGGGGGCCAAATCAGCCCCAGCATTTT.